Below are 13 T cell receptor beta chains sequenced from a single sample in a study of blood T cell repertoires in COVID-19. This table comes from immunoSEQ multiplex PCR, and its TCRdb copy is limited to in-frame clones, with some not included. The sample holds just under 90,000 clones, approximately 89% seen once. Sequenced input: peripheral blood. The receptors stem from a man in his 60s with acute or convalescent COVID-19.

In the case of this clone: The same CDR3 arises from other DNA sequences in this sample as well. The chain joins TRBV6-1 to TRBJ1-5; 9 bases align to TRBD1. This CDR3 has 14 residues. The germline gives CDR1 MNHNS, CDR2 SASEGT. With V trimmed by 3 bases and J by 6 bases, 3 bases remained unmatched. The CDR3 region has the DNA TGTGCCAGCAGTGAGACAGGGGGTGGTCAGCCCCAGCATTTT. Amino acids: CASSETGGGQPQHF.

The chain uses TRBV3-1 (or the pseudogene TRBV3-2) and TRBJ2-5; D not certain. Trimming took off 2 bases at V and 5 bases at J, with 3 bases between the two ends. The CDR3 has 11 residues. Germline values: CDR1 LGHDT, CDR2 YNNKEL (reference sequence). The CDR3 region is CASSQTETQYF. The CDR3, as DNA: TGTGCCAGCAGCCAAACTGAGACCCAGTACTTC.

This clone was counted only a few times. V is TRBV19 and J is TRBJ1-5, with 7 bases aligning to TRBD1. This CDR3 has 14 residues. Germline V lookup: CDR1 LNHDA, CDR2 SQIVND (reference sequence). Trimming took 4 bases from V and 2 from J; bases not matched to a gene: 2. The CDR3 loop is CASSNDRGNQPQHF. The DNA for the CDR3 is TGTGCCAGTAGTAACGACAGGGGCAATCAGCCCCAGCATTTT.

The chain joins TRBV6-5 to TRBJ2-7, with D tentatively TRBD2 (6 bases). Germline CDR1 and CDR2: MNHEY and SVGAGI. The length of the CDR3 is 13 residues. Deletions cut 8 bases from V and 6 bases from J, with 17 bases between. CDR3 DNA: TGTGCCAGCTATAATTCGGGGGTCGGCGAGCAGTACTTC. This gives the protein CASYNSGVGEQYF.

This clone was seen a single time. This chain links TRBV18 with TRBJ2-3; a possible D gene is TRBD1 (5 bases). Trimming removed 3 bases from V and 3 bases from J, with 7 bases in between. From germline, CDR1 is KGHSH and CDR2 LQKENI. CDR3 length: 13 amino acids. CDR3 nucleotides: TGTGCCAGCTCACCCGACAGAACAGATACGCAGTATTTT. It codes for CASSPDRTDTQYF.

The chain joins TRBV6-5 to TRBJ2-3; TRBD1 agrees at 7 bases. Germline V CDR1 and CDR2: MNHEY, SVGAGI. Trimming cost V 7 bases and J 2 bases; bases outside gene matches: 9. There are 15 residues in the CDR3. Written as DNA, the CDR3 is TGTGCCAGCACTCTACAGGGGAATCCCACAGATACGCAGTATTTT. It specifies CASTLQGNPTDTQYF.

The rearrangement links TRBV12-3 or TRBV12-4 to TRBJ2-3; maybe TRBD1 (6 bases). This CDR3 contains 13 residues. The V end was cut by 6 bases, the J end by 2 bases, with 9 bases between. The CDR3 region has the DNA TGTGCCAGCAGACGGGACACCACAGATACGCAGTATTTT. This gives the protein CASRRDTTDTQYF.

The chain combines TRBV6-1 with TRBJ1-2, with D unclear. Trimming cost V 1 base and J 5 bases, with 8 bases left between them. Germline lookup yields CDR1 MNHNS and CDR2 SASEGT. The CDR3 spans 13 residues. CDR3 loop: CASSEVGAYGYTF. The CDR3 region has the DNA TGTGCCAGCAGTGAAGTTGGAGCGTATGGCTACACCTTC.

The genes are TRBV2 and TRBJ2-2; D is possibly TRBD2 (6 bases). Germline CDR1 SNHLY, CDR2 FYNNEI. V was trimmed by 7 bases and J by 0 bases, leaving 12 bases between them. This CDR3 has 15 residues. CDR3 protein: CASKGGGTNTGELFF. The DNA of the CDR3 is TGTGCCAGCAAGGGTGGAGGGACGAACACCGGGGAGCTGTTTTTT.

This chain uses TRBV18 with TRBJ2-3; D call uncertain. The CDR3 is made up of 13 amino acids. Trimming pared 3 bases from V and 0 bases from J, leaving 4 bases between. Germline CDR1 is KGHSH and CDR2 is LQKENI. The CDR3 reads CASSPTSTDTQYF. DNA for the CDR3: TGTGCCAGCTCACCGACTAGCACAGATACGCAGTATTTT.

The genes are TRBV6-6 and TRBJ1-1; D is ambiguous. Per the germline V gene, CDR1 is MNHNY and CDR2 is SVGAGI (reference sequence). The V end lost 6 bases, the J end lost 3 bases, and 8 bases lay between the germline ends. CDR3 length: 12 amino acids. The CDR3 spells CASSHGYTEAFF. The CDR3 DNA follows: TGTGCCAGCAGCCACGGGTACACTGAAGCTTTCTTT.

A few counts support this clone. This sequence joins TRBV6-5 and TRBJ1-2, with D tentatively TRBD1 (6 bases). Germline V gene data show CDR1 as MNHEY and CDR2 as SVGAGI. The CDR3 extends over 14 amino acids. The germline V and J ends were trimmed by 6 bases and 1 base, with 12 bases remaining between them. The CDR3 spells CASSRDNFNYGYTF. CDR3 coding DNA: TGTGCCAGCAGCCGGGACAACTTTAACTATGGCTACACCTTC.

The V gene is TRBV5-1, the J gene TRBJ1-4; no clear D. From germline, CDR1 is SGHRS and CDR2 YFSETQ. V lost 9 bases and J lost 10, with 4 bases in between. The length of the CDR3 is 8 residues. This CDR3 reads CATSKLFF. The CDR3 nucleotides read TGCGCCACCTCAAAACTGTTTTTT. Combining the CDR3 with reference TRBV5-1 and TRBJ1-4 gives the whole variable domain KAGVTQTPRYLIKTRGQQVTLSCSPISGHRSVSWYQQTPGQGLQFLFEYFSETQRNKGNFPGRFSGRQFSNSRSEMNVSTLELGDSALYLCATSKLFFGSGTQLSVL.